This T cell receptor (beta chain) was captured in a study of vaccination effects on CD4 cells after COVID-19. V was pared by 6 bases and J by 2 bases, with 1 base of the junction left unmatched. CDR1 is MNHEY and CDR2 is SVGAGI in the germline V gene. This CDR3 is 12 amino acids long. The data were produced by immunoSEQ multiplex PCR, yet TCRdb's version contains in-frame clones alone and is incomplete. The sample carries 42,000 or so clones, approximately 70% recorded once. CD4+ T cells specific for antigen were expanded with viral peptide pools by the ViraFEST assay before sequencing. Scientists isolated CD4+ T cells after a roughly ten-day culture period ended. PCR showed that the person got SARS-CoV-2 infection at some point between March and December 2020. On this clone itself: Its antigen is not identified.

Sequencing was performed on CD4+ T cells from PBMCs cultured with a peptide pool, taken before COVID-19 vaccination. This TCR came from a human donor who had a prior SARS-CoV-2 infection. The V call is TRBV6-5, the J call TRBJ2-7, with 7 bases identical to TRBD1. The CDR3 DNA reads TGTGCCAGCAGACAGGGGACCTACGAGCAGTACTTC. Its protein product is CASRQGTYEQYF.